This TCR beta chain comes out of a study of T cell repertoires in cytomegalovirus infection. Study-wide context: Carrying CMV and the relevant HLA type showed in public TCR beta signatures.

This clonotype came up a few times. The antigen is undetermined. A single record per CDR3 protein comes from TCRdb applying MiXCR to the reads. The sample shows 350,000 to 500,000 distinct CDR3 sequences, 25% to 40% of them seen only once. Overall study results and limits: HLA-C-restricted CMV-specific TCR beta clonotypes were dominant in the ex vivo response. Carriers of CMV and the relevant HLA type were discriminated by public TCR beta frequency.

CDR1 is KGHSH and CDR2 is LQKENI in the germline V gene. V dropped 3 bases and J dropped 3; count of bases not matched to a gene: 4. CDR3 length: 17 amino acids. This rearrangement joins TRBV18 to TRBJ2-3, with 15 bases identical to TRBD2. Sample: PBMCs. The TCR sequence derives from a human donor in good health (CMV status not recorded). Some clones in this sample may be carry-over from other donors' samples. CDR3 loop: CASSPLGLAGGTDTQYF. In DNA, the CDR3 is TGTGCCAGCTCACCTCTGGGACTAGCGGGGGGAACAGATACGCAGTATTTT.